Below, one T cell receptor (beta chain) is given with its context. Its antigen remains unidentified. These data belong to a study of cytomegalovirus exposure and HLA in healthy donors. Study-wide results and caveats: TCR sequences were mostly rare, though some public TCRs occurred in many donors. Reported results showed that the classifier diagnosed cytomegalovirus status with high specificity and sensitivity. A later analysis linked 15,000 to 20,000 TCR beta sequences to HLA alleles at 0.05 false discovery rate. Among TCR beta chains, those listed as cytomegalovirus-associated numbered under 200.

In the PCR, 60 Vbeta and 13 Jbeta primers were used. The protocol was immunoSEQ multiplex PCR, while the TCRdb copy is restricted to in-frame clones and leaves out a portion. The table records a few hundred thousand clones, over 65% of them present only once. Germline assignment: CDR1 DFQATT and CDR2 SNEGSKA (reference sequence). The CDR3 totals 10 residues. This sequence was found in a man between 40 and 49 years old in good health and CMV-seronegative. Sequenced input: PBMCs. This chain uses TRBV20-1 with TRBJ2-5; D gene unclear. The CDR3 region has the DNA TGCGCAGGATTCCAAGAGACCCAGTACTTC. Protein: CAGFQETQYF.